A single sample is the source of the 18 T cell receptor beta chains below, sequenced in a study of T cells after posttransplantation cyclophosphamide. Measured with immunoSEQ multiplex PCR; TCRdb has only the in-frame clones, and not every one. This repertoire shows 47,000 or so clones, 92% found once; its top ten account for around 3%. Sequenced input: PBMCs. These receptors were obtained from a woman in her forties or fifties in good health and a related stem cell transplant donor.

CDR3 bases: TGTGCCAGCAGTTTTGGCACTAGTTTTTCTGAGCAGTTCTTC. As protein: CASSFGTSFSEQFF. The V and J genes are TRBV27 and TRBJ2-1; possibly TRBD2 for D (5 bases). V lost 3 bases to trimming and J lost 9 bases, with 15 bases between them. The germline V gene encodes CDR1 MNHEY and CDR2 SMNVEV (reference sequence). The CDR3 has 14 residues.

The chain employs TRBV21-1 and TRBJ2-7; the table gives TRBD1 as D, unverified against the DNA. TRBV21-1 has pseudogene status. There are 15 residues in the CDR3. CDR3 sequence: CASSKQGLKLYEQYF. CDR3 DNA sequence: TGTGCCAGCAGCAAACAGGGGCTGAAGTTATACGAGCAGTACTTC.

The chain has TRBV15 and TRBJ1-5; D is unresolved. Germline V gene data show CDR1 as LNHNV and CDR2 as YYDKDF (reference sequence). The CDR3 length is 15 residues. The V end lost 2 bases, the J end lost 4 bases, and 12 bases lay between the germline ends. The CDR3 DNA reads TGTGCCACCAGCAGAAGACTCACTGAGAATCAGCCCCAGCATTTT. Translation gives CATSRRLTENQPQHF.

This chain joins TRBV28 and TRBJ1-5; D unresolved. The CDR3 spans 12 residues. The germline CDR1 and CDR2 sequences are MDHEN and SYDVKM. Trimming shortened V by 10 bases and J by 0 bases, and 7 bases separated the two germline ends. The CDR3 DNA sequence: TGTGCCACCTCTTTTAGCAATCAGCCCCAGCATTTT. Its translation is CATSFSNQPQHF.

The chain links TRBV5-8 to TRBJ1-1; tentative D call: TRBD1 (6 bases). CDR3 length: 13 residues. The germline V and J ends were trimmed by 2 bases and 5 bases, with 10 bases remaining between them. Germline lookup yields CDR1 SGHTS and CDR2 YDEGEE. The CDR3 region has the DNA TGTGCCAGCAGCTTACGACAGGAGACTGAAGCTTTCTTT. Its translation is CASSLRQETEAFF.

The chain has TRBV5-6 and TRBJ1-1, with D possibly being TRBD1 (6 bases). Germline CDR1 is SGHDT and CDR2 is YYEEEE. The CDR3 is 15 residues long. Trimming left V 1 base short and J 6 bases short, with 16 bases between. The CDR3 DNA reads as TGTGCCAGCAGCTTGTTAACAGGGTGGACATCTGAAGCTTTCTTT. Its translation is CASSLLTGWTSEAFF.

J is TRBJ1-3 and V is TRBV5-1; D not resolved. This CDR3 contains 16 residues. CDR1 and CDR2 from the germline V gene are SGHRS and YFSETQ. Trimming pared 0 bases from V and 0 bases from J, leaving 10 bases between. CDR3 in amino acids: CASSLDGESSGNTIYF. CDR3 nucleotide sequence: TGCGCCAGCAGCTTGGACGGGGAAAGCTCTGGAAACACCATATATTTT.

Points on this clone: At the DNA level, this CDR3 is encoded by other sequences in the same sample as well. CDR3 sequence: CASSLGQGMGQPQHF. CDR3 nucleotide sequence: TGTGCCAGCAGCTTAGGTCAGGGAATGGGGCAGCCCCAGCATTTT. V usage is TRBV7-9 and J usage is TRBJ1-5, with a possible D match to TRBD1 (5 bases). This CDR3 contains 15 residues. From germline, CDR1 is SEHNR and CDR2 FQNEAQ (reference sequence). V dropped 1 base and J dropped 7 bases, with 14 bases sitting between them. Full variable domain (outside the CDR3, taken from reference TRBV7-9 and TRBJ1-5): DTGVSQNPRHKITKRGQNVTFRCDPISEHNRLYWYRQTLGQGPEFLTYFQNEAQLEKSRLLSDRFSAERPKGSFSTLEIQRTEQGDSAMYLCASSLGQGMGQPQHFGDGTRLSIL.

The rearrangement uses TRBV11-2 and TRBJ1-5, with a tentative D call TRBD1 (5 bases). The CDR3 has 13 residues. Germline CDR1 and CDR2: SGHAT and FQNNGV. The V end was cut by 1 base, the J end by 7 bases, with 8 bases between. DNA of the CDR3: TGTGCCAGCAGCTTAGCGGAGGGGCAGCCCCAGCATTTT. As protein: CASSLAEGQPQHF.

Sample share makes this clone medium-sized. The rearrangement uses TRBV19 and TRBJ2-1, with D possibly TRBD2 on 6 matching bases. The V gene's germline CDR1 is LNHDA and CDR2 SQIVND (reference sequence). The CDR3 loop spans 15 amino acids. Trimming took 1 base from V and 4 from J, leaving 11 bases between them. DNA of the CDR3: TGTGCCAGTAGTATAGTGGCGGGAAGTTACAATGAGCAGTTCTTC. Translated: CASSIVAGSYNEQFF.

The V and J genes are TRBV29-1 and TRBJ2-5, with 8 nucleotides matching TRBD2. Germline CDR1 and CDR2: SQVTM and ANQGSEA. The J segment lost 5 bases and the V segment lost 4 bases, leaving 6 bases of the junction unmatched. This CDR3 region has 13 residues. CDR3 region: CSVGGRGGETQYF. CDR3 bases: TGCAGCGTTGGAGGACGGGGGGGGGAGACCCAGTACTTC.

The chain has TRBV29-1 and TRBJ1-2; TRBD1 is a possible D gene (6 bases). This CDR3 has 13 amino acids. Germline assignment: CDR1 SQVTM and CDR2 ANQGSEA. V was clipped by 4 bases and J by 7 bases, with 16 bases between them. CDR3 coding DNA: TGCAGCGTTGCCCTAAACACAGGGTTTGGCTACACCTTC. Its protein is CSVALNTGFGYTF.

This chain joins TRBV27 and TRBJ1-2, with 9 bases identical to TRBD1. Looked up from germline, CDR1 is MNHEY and CDR2 is SMNVEV (reference sequence). CDR3 length equals 14 residues. Trimming took 2 bases from V and 2 from J; bases not matched to a gene: 0. The CDR3 loop is CASSLGTGNYGYTF. DNA for the CDR3: TGTGCCAGCAGTTTAGGGACAGGGAACTATGGCTACACCTTC.

The J gene is TRBJ1-4, the V gene TRBV15; possibly TRBD1 for D (6 bases). The CDR3 covers 20 residues. Germline CDR1 and CDR2: LNHNV and YYDKDF (reference sequence). V was shortened by 0 bases and J by 0 bases, with 20 bases between the two germline ends. The CDR3 region is CATSRDLGDTTGATNEKLFF. CDR3 nucleotides: TGTGCCACCAGCAGAGATCTGGGGGACACAACTGGGGCAACTAATGAAAAACTGTTTTTT. Full variable domain (outside the CDR3, taken from reference TRBV15 and TRBJ1-4): DAMVIQNPRYQVTQFGKPVTLSCSQTLNHNVMYWYQQKSSQAPKLLFHYYDKDFNNEADTPDNFQSRRPNTSFCFLDIRSPGLGDTAMYLCATSRDLGDTTGATNEKLFFGSGTQLSVL.

This clone was counted once. This sequence joins TRBV5-6 and TRBJ2-2, with a weak D call TRBD1 (6 bases). The CDR3 runs 16 residues. Germline values: CDR1 SGHDT, CDR2 YYEEEE. V lost 3 bases to trimming and J lost 4 bases, with 16 bases between them. The CDR3 here is CASSSTRGYSTGELFF. The CDR3 DNA follows: TGTGCCAGCAGCTCCACTAGGGGGTACAGCACCGGGGAGCTGTTTTTT. The variable domain in full, completed from reference TRBV5-6 and TRBJ2-2, reads DAGVTQSPTHLIKTRGQQVTLRCSPKSGHDTVSWYQQALGQGPQFIFQYYEEEERQRGNFPDRFSGHQFPNYSSELNVNALLLGDSALYLCASSSTRGYSTGELFFGEGSRLTVL.

The chain uses TRBV5-1 and TRBJ2-5; 7 bases are a match to TRBD2. Germline V gene lookup returns CDR1 SGHRS and CDR2 YFSETQ. The CDR3 extends over 16 amino acids. V lost 3 bases to trimming and J lost 5 bases; unmatched junction nucleotides: 13. The CDR3 nucleotides are TGCGCCAGCAGCTCCCTCGTAGGGGAGGGGACGGAGACCCAGTACTTC. Translating it yields CASSSLVGEGTETQYF.

The chain carries TRBV6-5 and TRBJ1-3; a weak D match, TRBD1 (6 bases). The CDR3 covers 14 residues. The V gene lost 6 bases and the J gene lost 0 bases, with 9 bases spanning the gap. The V gene's germline CDR1 is MNHEY and CDR2 SVGAGI. CDR3 protein: CASSGQSSGNTIYF. The CDR3 nucleotides are TGTGCCAGCAGCGGACAGAGCTCTGGAAACACCATATATTTT.

The count of this clone is one. This chain connects TRBV7-2 to TRBJ2-5; TRBD2 matches at 12 bases. The CDR3 length is 16 residues. Germline V CDR1 and CDR2: SGHTA, FQGNSA. CDR3 region: CATYGTSGSSWETQYF. The CDR3 region has the DNA TGTGCAACGTACGGGACTAGCGGGTCCAGCTGGGAGACCCAGTACTTC. The full variable domain, completed using reference TRBV7-2 and TRBJ2-5, is GAGVSQSPSNKVTEKGKDVELRCDPISGHTALYWYRQSLGQGLEFLIYFQGNSAPDKSGLPSDRFSAERTGGSVSTLTIQRTQQEDSAVYLCATYGTSGSSWETQYFGPGTRLLVL.